This T cell receptor beta chain emerged from a study of T cell responses to AZD1222 COVID-19 vaccine. Findings and caveats of the study: At 160-218 and 743-854, vaccine-associated CD4 TCRs were dominant, and they spanned spike. Recipients of AZD1222 seropositive at baseline numbered only 5 or 6.

The length of the CDR3 is 13 residues. V lost 6 bases to trimming and J lost 7 bases, with 13 bases between them. In germline, CDR1 is SGHTA, CDR2 FQGNSA. For this clone: The antigen remains unidentified.

Assay: immunoSEQ multiplex PCR; the TCRdb copy retains only in-frame clones and omits some. The top ten clones hold 5% to 6.5% of a sample with some 130,000 clones, roughly 93% of them seen once. The chain uses TRBV7-2 and TRBJ1-5, with D perhaps TRBD1 (6 bases). This clonotype was sampled from an adult in good health. The material was peripheral blood, obtained on day 0 of AZD1222 vaccination. Here the CDR3 reads CASSSQGKQPQHF. The CDR3 bases are TGTGCCAGCAGTTCACAGGGAAAACAGCCCCAGCATTTT. Based on the CDR3 plus reference TRBV7-2 and TRBJ1-5, the full variable domain is GAGVSQSPSNKVTEKGKDVELRCDPISGHTALYWYRQSLGQGLEFLIYFQGNSAPDKSGLPSDRFSAERTGGSVSTLTIQRTQQEDSAVYLCASSSQGKQPQHFGDGTRLSIL.